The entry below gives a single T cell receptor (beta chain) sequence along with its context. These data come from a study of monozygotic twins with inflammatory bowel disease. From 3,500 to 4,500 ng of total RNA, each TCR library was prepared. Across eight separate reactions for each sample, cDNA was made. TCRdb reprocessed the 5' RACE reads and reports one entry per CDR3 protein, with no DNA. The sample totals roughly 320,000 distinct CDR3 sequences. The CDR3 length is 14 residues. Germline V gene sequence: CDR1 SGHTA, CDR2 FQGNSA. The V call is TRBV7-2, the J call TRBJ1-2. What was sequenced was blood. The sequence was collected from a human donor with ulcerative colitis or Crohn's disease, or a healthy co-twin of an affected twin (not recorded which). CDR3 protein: CASSRSGTAYGYTF.